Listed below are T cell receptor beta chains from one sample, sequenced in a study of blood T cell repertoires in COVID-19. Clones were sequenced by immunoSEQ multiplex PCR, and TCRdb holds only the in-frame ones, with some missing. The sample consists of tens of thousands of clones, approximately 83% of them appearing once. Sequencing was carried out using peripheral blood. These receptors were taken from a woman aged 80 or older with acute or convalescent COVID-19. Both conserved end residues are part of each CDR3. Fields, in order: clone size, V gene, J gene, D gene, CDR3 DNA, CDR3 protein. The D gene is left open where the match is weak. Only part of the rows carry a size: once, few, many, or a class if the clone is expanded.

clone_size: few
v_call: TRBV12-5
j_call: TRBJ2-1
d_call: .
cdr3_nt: TGTGCTAGTGGTCCCCCCCGTCTCGAGCAGTTCTTC
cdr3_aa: CASGPPRLEQFF

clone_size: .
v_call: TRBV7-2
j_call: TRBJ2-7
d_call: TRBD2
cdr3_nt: TGTGCCAGCAGCATAGCGGGGGCCTGGGCCTACGAGCAGTACTTC
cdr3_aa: CASSIAGAWAYEQYF

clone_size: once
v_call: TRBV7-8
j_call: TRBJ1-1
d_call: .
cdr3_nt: TGTGCCAGCAGCTTAGACAGAAACACTGAAGCTTTCTTT
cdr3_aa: CASSLDRNTEAFF

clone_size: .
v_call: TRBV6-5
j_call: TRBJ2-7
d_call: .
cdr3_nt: TGTGCCAGCAGTTCTACAGGGAGTCCTCCCTACGAGCAGTACTTC
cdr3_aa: CASSSTGSPPYEQYF

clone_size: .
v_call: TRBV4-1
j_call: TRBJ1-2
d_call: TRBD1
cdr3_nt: TGCGCCAGCAGCCAAGATGAACAGGGGGCGGGAGGCTACACCTTC
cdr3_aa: CASSQDEQGAGGYTF

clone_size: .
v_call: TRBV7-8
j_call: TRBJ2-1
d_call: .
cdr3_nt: TGTGCCAGCACCACCGCCATGGGGGGGCAATACAATGAGCAGTTCTTC
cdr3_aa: CASTTAMGGQYNEQFF

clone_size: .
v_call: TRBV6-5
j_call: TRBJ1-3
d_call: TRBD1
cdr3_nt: TGTGCCTCCAGACAGGGCCGTGGAAACACCATATATTTT
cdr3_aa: CASRQGRGNTIYF

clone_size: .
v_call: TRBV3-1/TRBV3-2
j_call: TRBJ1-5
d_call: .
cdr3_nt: TGTGCCAGCAGCCAAGGAGCAGGGAGCAATCAGCCCCAGCATTTT
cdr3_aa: CASSQGAGSNQPQHF

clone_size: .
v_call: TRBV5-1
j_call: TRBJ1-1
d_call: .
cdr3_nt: TGCGCCAGCAGCCCGTCGCGGCTGAACACTGAAGCTTTCTTT
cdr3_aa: CASSPSRLNTEAFF

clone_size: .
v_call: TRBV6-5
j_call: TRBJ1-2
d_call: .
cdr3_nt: TGTGCCAGCCGGTCCCCTGGGAGGGGTGGCTACACCTTC
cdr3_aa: CASRSPGRGGYTF

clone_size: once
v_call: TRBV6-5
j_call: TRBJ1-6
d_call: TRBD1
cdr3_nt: TGTGCCGCCGGGACAGGGAGGCTTAATTCACCCCTCCACTTT
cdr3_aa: CAAGTGRLNSPLHF

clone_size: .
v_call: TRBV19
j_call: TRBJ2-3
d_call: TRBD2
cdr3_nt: TGTGCCAGTAGTACCACTCTGGTTGACGGGGGGGCCTATGGTACGCAGTATTTT
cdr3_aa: CASSTTLVDGGAYGTQYF

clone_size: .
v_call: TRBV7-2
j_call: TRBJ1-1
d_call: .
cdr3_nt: TGTGCCAGCAGCCCCGGACTGACGGCTGAAGCTTTCTTT
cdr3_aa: CASSPGLTAEAFF

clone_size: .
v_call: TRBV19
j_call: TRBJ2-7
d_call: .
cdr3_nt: TGTGCCAGTAGTATAGGCAGAGACCGGGGCGAGCAGTACTTC
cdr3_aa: CASSIGRDRGEQYF

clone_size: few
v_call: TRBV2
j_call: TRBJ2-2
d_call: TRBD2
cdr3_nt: TGTGCCAGCAGTGAAGGGCGCCTAGCGGGGGGGAACGGGGAGCTGTTTTTT
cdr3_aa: CASSEGRLAGGNGELFF

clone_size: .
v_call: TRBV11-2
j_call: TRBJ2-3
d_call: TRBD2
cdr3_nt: TGTGCCAGCAGCTTCGAAGGACTAGCGGGGGGAGATACGCAGTATTTT
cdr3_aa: CASSFEGLAGGDTQYF

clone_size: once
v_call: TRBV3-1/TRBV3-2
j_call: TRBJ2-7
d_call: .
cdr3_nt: TGTGCCAGCAGCCAAAATCCGGATCCTAGCTCCTACGAGCAGTACTTC
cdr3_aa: CASSQNPDPSSYEQYF

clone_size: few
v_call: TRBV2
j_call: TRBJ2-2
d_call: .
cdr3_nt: TGTGCCAGCTTACGGGACATGAACACCGGGGAGCTGTTTTTT
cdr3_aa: CASLRDMNTGELFF

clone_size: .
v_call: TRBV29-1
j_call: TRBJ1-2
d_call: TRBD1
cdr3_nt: TGCAGCGTTGGGGGACAGGGAAATGGCTACACCTTC
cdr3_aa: CSVGGQGNGYTF

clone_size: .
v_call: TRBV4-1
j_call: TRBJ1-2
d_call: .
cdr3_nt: TGCGCCAGCAGCCACCCTTTGGGGGGGTATGGCTACACCTTC
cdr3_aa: CASSHPLGGYGYTF

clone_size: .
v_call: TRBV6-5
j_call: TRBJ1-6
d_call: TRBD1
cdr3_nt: TGTGCCAGCAGTATCGACAGGGTTAACTCACCCCTCCACTTT
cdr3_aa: CASSIDRVNSPLHF

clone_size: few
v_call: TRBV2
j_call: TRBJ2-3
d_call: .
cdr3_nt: TGTGCCAGCAGAGGGGAGCGGGGCACAGATACGCAGTATTTT
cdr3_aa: CASRGERGTDTQYF

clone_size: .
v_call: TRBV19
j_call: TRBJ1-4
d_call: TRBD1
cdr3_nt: TGTGCCAGTAGATCGGTCGGGACAGCTAATGAAAAACTGTTTTTT
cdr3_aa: CASRSVGTANEKLFF

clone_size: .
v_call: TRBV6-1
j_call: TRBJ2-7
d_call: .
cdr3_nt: TGTGCCAGCAGTGACCGAGCCGGGACTGTAGGCGAGCAGTACTTC
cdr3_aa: CASSDRAGTVGEQYF

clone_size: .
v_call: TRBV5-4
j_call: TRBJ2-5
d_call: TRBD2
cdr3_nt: TGTGCCAGCAGCCGGCGACTAGCGGGGGGCCAGGAGACCCAGTACTTC
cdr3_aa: CASSRRLAGGQETQYF

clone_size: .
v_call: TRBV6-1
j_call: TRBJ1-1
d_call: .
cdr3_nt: TGTGCCAGCAGTGATCGGTACAGGGAGAGCACTGAAGCTTTCTTT
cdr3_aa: CASSDRYRESTEAFF

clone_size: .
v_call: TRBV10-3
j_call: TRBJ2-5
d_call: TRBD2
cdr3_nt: TGTGCCATCAGCTACGGCGGAGCGGGGGCGCAAGAGACCCAGTACTTC
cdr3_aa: CAISYGGAGAQETQYF

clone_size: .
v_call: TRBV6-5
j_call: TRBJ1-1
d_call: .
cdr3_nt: TGTGCCAGCAGTTACTCGTCGCGGGGGAGAAGGACTGAAGCTTTCTTT
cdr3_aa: CASSYSSRGRRTEAFF

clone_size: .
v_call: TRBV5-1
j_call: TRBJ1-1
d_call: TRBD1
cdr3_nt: TGCGCCAGCACCCGACAGGGAGAGAAGACTGAAGCTTTCTTT
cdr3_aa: CASTRQGEKTEAFF

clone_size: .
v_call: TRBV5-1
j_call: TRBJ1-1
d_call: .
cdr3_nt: TGCGCCAGCAGCTTGAGGGGGAACACTGAAGCTTTCTTT
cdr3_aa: CASSLRGNTEAFF

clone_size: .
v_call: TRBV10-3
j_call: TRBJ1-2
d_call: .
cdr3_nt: TGTGCCACCAGAGAAGAGGGATCGGGCTATGGCTACACCTTC
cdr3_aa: CATREEGSGYGYTF

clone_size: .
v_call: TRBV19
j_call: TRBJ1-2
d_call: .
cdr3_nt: TGTGCCAGTAGTATAGACCCCGCTAAATCCGGGTTTTTGCATGGCTACACCTTC
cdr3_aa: CASSIDPAKSGFLHGYTF

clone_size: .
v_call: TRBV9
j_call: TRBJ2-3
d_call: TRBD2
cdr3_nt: TGTGCCAGCAGCGCCCGAGGGACTAGCGGGGGGGATACGCAGTATTTT
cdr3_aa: CASSARGTSGGDTQYF

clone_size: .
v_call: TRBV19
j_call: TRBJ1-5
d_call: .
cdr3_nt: TGTGCCAGTAGTACGACGGGGGAGATTCAGCCCCAGCATTTT
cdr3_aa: CASSTTGEIQPQHF

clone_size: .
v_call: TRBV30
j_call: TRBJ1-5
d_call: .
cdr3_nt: TGTGCCTGGAGTGTACCCCGGCAGGGAGGTCAGCCCCAGCATTTT
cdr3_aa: CAWSVPRQGGQPQHF

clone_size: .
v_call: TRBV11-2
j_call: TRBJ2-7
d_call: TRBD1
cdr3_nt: TGTGCCAGCAGCTTAATGAGGGACAGGTCGTACGAGCAGTACTTC
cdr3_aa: CASSLMRDRSYEQYF

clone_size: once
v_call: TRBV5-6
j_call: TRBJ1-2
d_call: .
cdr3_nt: TGTGCCAGCAGCGAGCCCGGTAGAAACTATGGCTACACCTTC
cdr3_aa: CASSEPGRNYGYTF

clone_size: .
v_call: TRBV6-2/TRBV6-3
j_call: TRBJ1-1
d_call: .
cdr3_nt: TGTGCCAGCAGTCCGCGGTTGGACGCCGGGACTTTCTTT
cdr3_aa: CASSPRLDAGTFF

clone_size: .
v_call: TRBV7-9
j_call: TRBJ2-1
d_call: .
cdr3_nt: TGTGCCAGCAGCTTAGTCCCCCAGGGTTCCTACAATGAGCAGTTCTTC
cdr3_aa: CASSLVPQGSYNEQFF

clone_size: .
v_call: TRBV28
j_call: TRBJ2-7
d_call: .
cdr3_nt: TGTGCCAGCAGCTACAGCACCTACGAGCAGTACTTC
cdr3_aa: CASSYSTYEQYF

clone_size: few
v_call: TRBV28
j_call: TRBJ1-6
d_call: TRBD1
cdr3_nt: TGTGCCAGCAGGCCGGGACAGGGACTTTTTGCACCCCTCCACTTT
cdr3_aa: CASRPGQGLFAPLHF